The subject of this entry is one T cell receptor (beta chain). Antigen specificity is unknown. The time point here: pretreatment peripheral blood. Urothelial carcinoma, locally advanced or metastatic, affected the patients. The sample is drawn from a study of PD-L1 blockade in urothelial cancer. At the level of the study: Investigators checked blood 3 weeks (second dose) and 6 weeks after treatment start. A median of about 130,000 T cells was found in the blood samples. Study-level findings and limits: Greater 3-week expansion of tumor-associated blood clones was recorded for durable-benefit patients.

The V segment lost 4 bases and the J segment 7 bases; nucleotides outside the gene matches: 9. The CDR3 spans 15 residues. The germline V gene has CDR1 SGHTA and CDR2 FQGNSA. TCRdb's copy holds only in-frame clones and misses some; the assay was immunoSEQ multiplex PCR. The repertoire has tens of thousands of clones, approximately 85% of them found once; the top ten carry roughly 7.1%. Material: PBMCs, obtained around atezolizumab (anti-PD-L1) treatment. The chain joins TRBV7-2 to TRBJ2-1; 8 bases align to TRBD2. The TCR sequence derives from a man in his sixties with urothelial cancer. CDR3: CASSSREGSINEQFF. CDR3 bases: TGTGCCAGCAGCTCCCGGGAGGGAAGCATTAATGAGCAGTTCTTC.